This TCR beta chain is from a study of blood T cell repertoires in COVID-19. Study summary: The samples span acute and convalescent COVID-19 from the United States, Italy and Spain.

With 6 bases clipped from V and 1 base from J, the junction kept 10 bases outside the gene matches. Germline V gene data show CDR1 as SNHLY and CDR2 as FYNNEI. The CDR3 covers 17 residues. Original data processing: Counts of nucleated cells, estimated from reference gene primer amplification, were obtained. The table came from immunoSEQ multiplex PCR; TCRdb's copy has only in-frame clones and leaves some out. V, J and clone size derive from that table, while D and trimming were established from the DNA sequence. The sample yields about 270,000 clones, 81% seen once. Sample: peripheral blood. The chain has TRBV2 and TRBJ2-4, with 9 nucleotides matching TRBD1. The TCR sequence derives from a woman aged 55-70 years with active or convalescent COVID-19. CDR3 residues: CASRPGQGRWAKNIQYF. The CDR3 coding sequence is TGTGCCAGCAGGCCGGGACAGGGAAGGTGGGCCAAAAACATTCAGTACTTC.